The text below deals with one T cell receptor beta chain. Its antigen is unknown. The CDR3 has 13 amino acids. V lost 0 bases, J lost 6 bases, and 9 bases lay in between. CDR1 and CDR2 from the germline V gene are SGHDN and FVKESK. The record originates from a study of cytomegalovirus exposure and HLA in healthy donors. General study results and limits: V- and J-gene trimming in TCR beta was tied to a missense DCLRE1C variant by an analysis performed later. A few V segments could not be told apart, such as TRBV6-2 and TRBV6-3, and were left out. For most TCR sequences rarity was the rule, although some public TCRs occurred in many donors. Compared with the roughly 670-donor mean, an Asian-associated ancestry cluster reportedly had fewer N-insertions, according to a later analysis.

The PCR had 60 Vbeta and 13 Jbeta primers. Sequencing used immunoSEQ multiplex PCR; TCRdb keeps in-frame clones, though not all of them. The repertoire includes 150,000 to 200,000 clones, around 75% of them detected once, and around 8% sits in the top ten. Sequences were obtained from PBMCs. J is TRBJ2-7 and V is TRBV14; perhaps TRBD2 as D (6 bases). The receptor's source is a woman aged 40 to 55 in good health and CMV-seropositive. CDR3 coding DNA: TGTGCCAGCAGCCAAGATCGGCGGGGCGAGCAGTACTTC. It specifies CASSQDRRGEQYF. Looking up the rest from reference TRBV14 and TRBJ2-7 gives the full variable domain: EAGVTQFPSHSVIEKGQTVTLRCDPISGHDNLYWYRRVMGKEIKFLLHFVKESKQDESGMPNNRFLAERTGGTYSTLKVQPAELEDSGVYFCASSQDRRGEQYFGPGTRLTVT.